Below are 19 T cell receptor beta chains sequenced from a single sample in a study of beta chain features in type 1 diabetes. The study's findings and limits: All four CD4+ subsets of Type 1 diabetes patients contained TCRB CDR3s that were moderately but significantly shorter.

What these receptors recognize is not known. Since all of the isolated RNA was reverse transcribed, expressed TCRB transcripts were what got sequenced. Repertoires were generated with immunoSEQ multiplex PCR, while TCRdb's copy carries only in-frame clones and drops some. The data hold 600,000 or so clones, with around 11% observed a single time. Sequenced material: naive CD4+ T cells from blood. These receptor sequences come from a man aged 25 to 40 with type 1 diabetes.

The gene calls are TRBV27 and TRBJ1-2; possible D gene TRBD1, 5 bases. Germline V lookup: CDR1 MNHEY, CDR2 SMNVEV (reference sequence). V was clipped by 7 bases and J by 4 bases, with 22 bases between them. This CDR3 has 16 residues. This CDR3 reads CASTSLEAGLGYGYTF. The CDR3 DNA is TGTGCCAGCACCTCCCTTGAGGCGGGGCTGGGCTATGGCTACACCTTC.

The V and J genes are TRBV7-9 and TRBJ1-3; 8 positions agree with TRBD1. The ends lost 5 bases at V and 5 bases at J; junction bases unmatched: 14. The V gene's germline CDR1 is SEHNR and CDR2 FQNEAQ (reference sequence). This CDR3 is built from 17 residues. The CDR3 region has the DNA TGTGCCAGCAGCCCCCACTGGGGACAGGACCCGAGAAACACCATATATTTT. It yields the protein CASSPHWGQDPRNTIYF.

This chain joins TRBV9 and TRBJ1-4, with a possible D match to TRBD1 (5 bases). This CDR3 has 13 amino acids. CDR1 and CDR2 from the germline V gene are SGDLS and YYNGEE. V lost 6 bases and J lost 8, with 14 bases in between. In DNA form, the CDR3 reads TGTGCCAGCACCTCAGGGATCGGGGAAAAACTGTTTTTT. Protein: CASTSGIGEKLFF.

V gene TRBV11-2 combines with J gene TRBJ2-7, with D perhaps TRBD2 (6 bases). This CDR3 region has 17 residues. The germline V and J ends were trimmed by 5 bases and 3 bases, with 23 bases remaining between them. Germline V gene lookup returns CDR1 SGHAT and CDR2 FQNNGV. The CDR3 reads CASSQRNRGSLGYEQYF. In nucleotides, the CDR3 is TGTGCCAGCAGCCAGAGGAACCGGGGGTCGCTCGGCTACGAGCAGTACTTC.

The chain has TRBV18 and TRBJ2-3; D unresolved. The CDR3 covers 17 residues. V was clipped by 3 bases and J by 1 base, with 17 bases between them. Germline CDR1 KGHSH, CDR2 LQKENI. CDR3 nucleotide sequence: TGTGCCAGCTCACCGGCGCGGTCCTTAGCTGGCACAGATACGCAGTATTTT. This encodes CASSPARSLAGTDTQYF.

In its sample, this clone was seen a few times. The CDR3 region has the DNA TGTGCCAGCAGTATGACAGGGCCCGCCTACGAGCAGTACTTC. Protein: CASSMTGPAYEQYF. V and J are TRBV28 and TRBJ2-7; TRBD1 matches 7 bases. V lost 5 bases to trimming and J lost 2 bases; unmatched junction nucleotides: 6. The CDR3 runs to 14 residues. Germline V CDR1 and CDR2: MDHEN, SYDVKM.

This clone was observed a few times. The genes are TRBV4-2 and TRBJ2-3, with unresolved D. From germline, CDR1 is LGHNA and CDR2 YNFKEQ. This CDR3 is built from 12 residues. The V and J ends lost 4 bases and 6 bases respectively, with 8 bases between them. Written as DNA, the CDR3 is TGTGCCAGCAGCCCACGTGGGGATACGCAGTATTTT. Translation gives CASSPRGDTQYF.

This clone has more than one count but fewer than ten. The chain joins TRBV9 to TRBJ2-4, with D perhaps TRBD1 (5 bases). V was shortened by 5 bases and J by 5 bases, with 20 bases between the two germline ends. CDR3 length equals 16 residues. Germline loops: CDR1 SGDLS, CDR2 YYNGEE. The CDR3 DNA follows: TGTGCCAGCAGTCCAAGCCCCAACAGGCACGAAAACATTCAGTACTTC. Residues: CASSPSPNRHENIQYF.

This clone has only a few counts. This chain uses TRBV5-1 with TRBJ2-7, with 9 bases lining up with TRBD2. The V and J ends lost 5 bases and 3 bases, in that order; junction bases with no gene match: 12. CDR1 and CDR2 (germline): SGHRS, YFSETQ. This CDR3 is built from 16 residues. The CDR3 reads CASSRGEKTSGYEQYF. The CDR3 DNA reads as TGCGCCAGCAGTCGGGGGGAGAAGACTAGCGGCTACGAGCAGTACTTC.

This clone was counted a few times. The V gene is TRBV6-5, the J gene TRBJ2-1; weak D call: TRBD2 (5 bases). The CDR3 is 13 amino acids. Germline CDR1 is MNHEY and CDR2 is SVGAGI. Trimming stripped 6 bases from V and 5 bases from J, with 11 bases between. The DNA for the CDR3 is TGTGCCAGCAGCCTCGGGGTCCACAATGAGCAGTTCTTC. Translating it yields CASSLGVHNEQFF.

This clone was observed a few times. This sequence joins TRBV6-5 and TRBJ2-6; perhaps TRBD1 as D (5 bases). Looked up from germline, CDR1 is MNHEY and CDR2 is SVGAGI. Between the trimmed V and J ends, which lost 4 bases and 0 bases, there was a span of 10 bases. CDR3 length equals 16 residues. The CDR3 DNA reads as TGTGCCAGCAGTTCGGACATAAGCTCTGGGGCCAACGTCCTGACTTTC. It is translated as CASSSDISSGANVLTF.

This clone has just a few counts. The V and J genes are TRBV6-6 and TRBJ1-1, with 8 bases aligning to TRBD1. Trimming at V came to 10 bases and at J to 5 bases, leaving 15 bases not matched to a gene. Germline lookup yields CDR1 MNHNY and CDR2 SVGAGI (reference sequence). The CDR3 is 15 amino acids. The CDR3 nucleotides are TGTGCCATTACCTTCGAAGGACAGGGAAGAACTGAAGCTTTCTTT. The encoded protein is CAITFEGQGRTEAFF.

The chain couples TRBV28 to TRBJ1-5; no clear D. Germline loops: CDR1 MDHEN, CDR2 SYDVKM. The CDR3 spans 14 residues. Trimming removed 8 bases from V and 0 bases from J, with 11 bases in between. The chain's CDR3 is CASLSAVSNQPQHF. The CDR3 coding sequence is TGTGCCAGCTTGTCAGCAGTTAGCAATCAGCCCCAGCATTTT.

The chain recombines TRBV7-8 with TRBJ2-5, with 7 nucleotides matching TRBD1. J gave up 1 base and V 6 bases, and 5 bases lay outside the gene matches. Germline lookup yields CDR1 SGHVS and CDR2 FQNEAQ. This CDR3 is 14 amino acids long. CDR3 amino acids: CASSQGTVQETQYF. CDR3 nucleotides: TGTGCCAGCAGTCAGGGGACAGTCCAAGAGACCCAGTACTTC.

This clone turned up a few times. The rearrangement uses TRBV7-9 and TRBJ1-2; 8 bases agree with TRBD1. The CDR3 runs to 15 residues. CDR1 is SEHNR, CDR2 FQNEAQ, per germline (reference sequence). Trimming at V came to 5 bases and at J to 8 bases, leaving 13 bases not matched to a gene. In nucleotides, the CDR3 is TGTGCCAGCAGCGCGGCCCTCGACAGGGGAGGCGGCTACACCTTC. Translated: CASSAALDRGGGYTF.

This clone showed up just a few times. This chain connects TRBV27 to TRBJ1-2; 8 positions agree with TRBD1. The germline V gene encodes CDR1 MNHEY and CDR2 SMNVEV (reference sequence). This CDR3 region has 14 residues. V shed 4 bases and J 6 bases; nucleotides not matched to a gene: 7. In DNA, the CDR3 is TGTGCCAGCAGTTCTCGGACAGGGTCAGATGGCTACACCTTC. It yields the protein CASSSRTGSDGYTF.

This chain uses TRBV7-6 with TRBJ1-1; the D is unclear. This CDR3 is built from 13 residues. The V gene's germline CDR1 is SGHVS and CDR2 FNYEAQ. The V gene lost 7 bases and the J gene lost 4 bases, with 13 bases spanning the gap. Here the CDR3 reads CASMTRGGTEAFF. In DNA, the CDR3 is TGTGCCAGCATGACGAGAGGAGGCACTGAAGCTTTCTTT.

The rearrangement links TRBV7-9 to TRBJ2-4, with 8 bases matching TRBD2. The CDR3 has 18 residues. CDR1 is SEHNR, CDR2 FQNEAQ, per germline (reference sequence). V was clipped by 0 bases and J by 0 bases; unmatched bases: 7. This CDR3 is CASSLAAVAGLAKNIQYF. The CDR3 DNA reads TGTGCCAGCAGCTTAGCGGCGGTAGCGGGATTAGCCAAAAACATTCAGTACTTC.

V gene TRBV2 combines with J gene TRBJ2-5, with 11 bases fitting TRBD2. V was clipped by 5 bases and J by 0 bases; unmatched bases: 2. Per the germline V gene, CDR1 is SNHLY and CDR2 is FYNNEI. The CDR3 sequence is 15 residues long. The chain's CDR3 is CASSLAGGHQETQYF. In nucleotides, the CDR3 is TGTGCCAGCAGTCTAGCGGGGGGTCACCAAGAGACCCAGTACTTC.